Shown below are 32 T cell receptor beta chains from a single sample sequenced in a study of cytomegalovirus exposure and HLA in healthy donors. Amplification used 60 Vbeta primers and 13 Jbeta primers. Profiling relied on immunoSEQ multiplex PCR, and the TCRdb table lists in-frame clones only, not all of them. The sample yields 200,000 to 250,000 clones, approximately 82% seen once. Sequencing was carried out using PBMCs. The receptor source for this set is a woman aged 55-69 years in good health and CMV-seropositive.

The chain combines TRBV29-1 with TRBJ1-2, with 7 bases matching TRBD1. Germline V gene data show CDR1 as SQVTM and CDR2 as ANQGSEA. V dropped 7 bases and J dropped 6; count of bases not matched to a gene: 5. This CDR3 is built from 11 residues. For the CDR3, the DNA is TGCAGCGGACAGGGCTCCGATGGCTACACCTTC. Residues: CSGQGSDGYTF.

The chain carries TRBV5-1 and TRBJ2-7; no firm D call. With 0 bases removed from V and 6 bases from J, the gap between germline ends came to 10 bases. This CDR3 is built from 13 residues. The germline gives CDR1 SGHRS, CDR2 YFSETQ. The CDR3 nucleotides read TGCGCCAGCAGCTTGGCCCTACAGTCCGAGCAGTACTTC. It codes for CASSLALQSEQYF.

A note on this clone: Given the absence of the conserved phenylalanine or tryptophan at the CDR3 end, a read error is likely. The limits of the CDR3 on the DNA are not certain, so only TCRdb's listed CDR3 is given. This chain connects TRBV6-5 to TRBJ1-4. Germline-derived CDR1 and CDR2 are MNHEY and SVGAGI. From its first to its last residue, the CDR3 has 10 amino acids. The CDR3 here is CASSSGRGRR.

The rearrangement uses TRBV10-3 and TRBJ1-1; no definite D call. This CDR3 spans 13 amino acids. The germline CDR1 and CDR2 sequences are ENHRY and SYGVKD. V lost 2 bases, J lost 1 base, and 5 bases lay in between. The CDR3 protein is CAISEVANTEAFF. The CDR3 bases are TGTGCCATCAGTGAGGTGGCGAACACTGAAGCTTTCTTT.

The chain carries TRBV6-1 and TRBJ2-3; 7 positions match TRBD1. Per the germline V gene, CDR1 is MNHNS and CDR2 is SASEGT. V was clipped by 5 bases and J by 3 bases; unmatched bases: 8. This CDR3 is 15 amino acids long. CDR3 sequence (DNA): TGTGCCAGCAGTTCAGGGGGAATTGGGACAGATACGCAGTATTTT. It is translated as CASSSGGIGTDTQYF.

This chain joins TRBV5-1 and TRBJ1-1; D is perhaps TRBD1 (6 bases). The V end lost 2 bases, the J end lost 4 bases, and 12 bases lay between the germline ends. In germline, CDR1 is SGHRS, CDR2 YFSETQ. CDR3 size: 14 residues. For the CDR3, the DNA is TGCGCCAGCAGCTTAGGGGGAAGGAGCACTGAAGCTTTCTTT. This sequence encodes CASSLGGRSTEAFF. Filled out from reference TRBV5-1 and TRBJ1-1, the complete variable domain reads KAGVTQTPRYLIKTRGQQVTLSCSPISGHRSVSWYQQTPGQGLQFLFEYFSETQRNKGNFPGRFSGRQFSNSRSEMNVSTLELGDSALYLCASSLGGRSTEAFFGQGTRLTVV.

This chain connects TRBV5-1 to TRBJ2-3; 8 nucleotides agree with TRBD2. Germline lookup yields CDR1 SGHRS and CDR2 YFSETQ. Trimming cost V 4 bases and J 2 bases; bases outside gene matches: 6. This CDR3 region has 15 residues. Here the CDR3 DNA reads TGCGCCAGCAGCCCGAATAGCGGGAACACAGATACGCAGTATTTT. This sequence encodes CASSPNSGNTDTQYF.

The table lists this clone with a few counts. The rearrangement joins TRBV4-1 to TRBJ2-7; possibly TRBD1 for D (6 bases). This CDR3 is built from 15 residues. Germline CDR1 MGHRA, CDR2 YSYEKL. V lost 1 base to trimming and J lost 0 bases, with 10 bases between them. CDR3 residues: CASSQGADSSYEQYF. Here the CDR3 DNA reads TGCGCCAGCAGCCAAGGGGCGGACAGCTCCTACGAGCAGTACTTC.

In DNA, the CDR3 is TGTGCCAGCAGCCGTATTAACACTGAAGCTTTCTTT. It codes for CASSRINTEAFF. V gene TRBV9 combines with J gene TRBJ1-1, with no clear D. With 4 bases removed from V and 2 bases from J, the gap between germline ends came to 6 bases. CDR3 length: 12 residues. The V gene's germline CDR1 is SGDLS and CDR2 YYNGEE.

The chain links TRBV27 to TRBJ2-7, with 7 nucleotides matching TRBD2. V was pared by 4 bases and J by 2 bases, with 20 bases of the junction left unmatched. This CDR3 is 19 amino acids long. CDR1 and CDR2 from the germline V gene are MNHEY and SMNVEV (reference sequence). The CDR3 spells CASSSPYGGGSTLTYEQYF. The CDR3 DNA follows: TGTGCCAGCAGTTCCCCTTACGGGGGAGGGTCCACATTAACCTACGAGCAGTACTTC.

This chain connects TRBV2 to TRBJ2-7, with 7 bases aligning to TRBD1. CDR1 and CDR2 from the germline V gene are SNHLY and FYNNEI. The V and J ends lost 5 bases and 7 bases, in that order; junction bases with no gene match: 14. CDR3 size: 15 residues. The CDR3 loop is CASSSTGAHPLEQYF. In nucleotides, the CDR3 is TGTGCCAGCAGTTCCACAGGGGCCCACCCACTTGAGCAGTACTTC.

This clone was detected a few times. V and J are TRBV19 and TRBJ1-1; TRBD1 agrees at 11 bases. The CDR3 length is 14 residues. J lost 9 bases, V lost 3 bases, and 6 bases had no gene match. Germline V gene data show CDR1 as LNHDA and CDR2 as SQIVND (reference sequence). The CDR3, as DNA: TGTGCCAGTAGTATGGGAAAGGACAGGGGGCAAGCTTTCTTT. Its translation: CASSMGKDRGQAFF.

The genes are TRBV9 and TRBJ2-5; 10 bases agree with TRBD2. The CDR3 spans 16 residues. Germline lookup yields CDR1 SGDLS and CDR2 YYNGEE. Trimming cost V 3 bases and J 5 bases; bases outside gene matches: 10. CDR3 in amino acids: CASSEYVLAGVETQYF. In DNA form, the CDR3 reads TGTGCCAGCAGCGAGTATGTCCTAGCGGGAGTTGAGACCCAGTACTTC.

The V call is TRBV18, the J call TRBJ2-1; 9 positions match TRBD2. The CDR3 contains 17 residues. The germline V gene encodes CDR1 KGHSH and CDR2 LQKENI. The ends lost 1 base at V and 5 bases at J; junction bases unmatched: 9. Written as DNA, the CDR3 is TGTGCCAGCTCACCACAGAGGAGTAGCGGGAGAGACAATGAGCAGTTCTTC. It is translated as CASSPQRSSGRDNEQFF.

This clone was seen once. The J gene is TRBJ1-1, the V gene TRBV5-5; 11 nucleotides line up with TRBD1. The germline V gene has CDR1 SGHKS and CDR2 YYEKEE (reference sequence). V gave up 3 bases and J gave up 4 bases; unmatched junction bases: 2. There are 14 residues in the CDR3. The CDR3 sequence is CASSWTGGLTEAFF. The CDR3 region has the DNA TGTGCCAGCAGCTGGACAGGGGGCCTCACTGAAGCTTTCTTT.

The rearrangement joins TRBV18 to TRBJ2-2, with D possibly TRBD1 on 5 matching bases. The germline V gene encodes CDR1 KGHSH and CDR2 LQKENI. The CDR3 sequence is 15 residues long. V gave up 2 bases and J gave up 1 base, with 8 bases separating them. In DNA form, the CDR3 reads TGTGCCAGCTCACCAAACCAGGGGAACACCGGGGAGCTGTTTTTT. This translates into CASSPNQGNTGELFF. Drawing the rest from reference TRBV18 and TRBJ2-2, the complete variable domain is NAGVMQNPRHLVRRRGQEARLRCSPMKGHSHVYWYRQLPEEGLKFMVYLQKENIIDESGMPKERFSAEFPKEGPSILRIQQVVRGDSAAYFCASSPNQGNTGELFFGEGSRLTVL.

The gene calls are TRBV10-1 and TRBJ1-5, with 10 bases aligning to TRBD1. J was trimmed by 6 bases and V by 2 bases; bases with no gene match: 4. There are 15 residues in the CDR3. Germline lookup yields CDR1 WNHNN and CDR2 SYGVQD (reference sequence). CDR3 sequence reads: CASSERDRGFQPQHF. In DNA form, the CDR3 reads TGCGCCAGCAGTGAGAGGGACAGGGGCTTTCAGCCCCAGCATTTT.

The chain recombines TRBV6-6 with TRBJ2-5, with 9 positions matching TRBD2. Germline loops: CDR1 MNHNY, CDR2 SVGAGI (reference sequence). This CDR3 is 15 amino acids long. J was trimmed by 1 base and V by 2 bases; bases with no gene match: 2. The DNA of the CDR3 is TGTGCCAGCAGTTACCCGCGGGAGGGCCAAGAGACCCAGTACTTC. It encodes CASSYPREGQETQYF.

This clone has only one observation. The chain combines TRBV5-6 with TRBJ1-4; D is perhaps TRBD1 (5 bases). The CDR3 is 14 residues long. Trimming cost V 3 bases and J 8 bases, with 14 bases left between them. Germline values: CDR1 SGHDT, CDR2 YYEEEE. The CDR3 reads CASSWGGEYEKLFF. Written as DNA, the CDR3 is TGTGCCAGCAGCTGGGGAGGGGAATACGAAAAACTGTTTTTT.

This rearrangement joins TRBV4-1 to TRBJ2-7, with 11 positions matching TRBD2. This CDR3 is built from 18 residues. Looked up from germline, CDR1 is MGHRA and CDR2 is YSYEKL. The J segment lost 6 bases and the V segment lost 0 bases, leaving 13 bases of the junction unmatched. CDR3 protein: CASSQDLVLAGGLSEQYF. CDR3 coding DNA: TGCGCCAGCAGCCAAGATCTTGTCCTAGCGGGAGGACTCAGCGAGCAGTACTTC.

This clone was counted between two and nine times. The V gene is TRBV7-9, the J gene TRBJ1-5; no clear D. The germline gives CDR1 SEHNR, CDR2 FQNEAQ (reference sequence). V lost 5 bases to trimming and J lost 6 bases, with 14 bases between them. The CDR3 is made up of 14 amino acids. The CDR3 DNA is TGTGCCAGCAGCCCCTTAACCCTAGGTCAGCCCCAGCATTTT. Its translation: CASSPLTLGQPQHF. Drawing the rest from reference TRBV7-9 and TRBJ1-5, the complete variable domain is DTGVSQNPRHKITKRGQNVTFRCDPISEHNRLYWYRQTLGQGPEFLTYFQNEAQLEKSRLLSDRFSAERPKGSFSTLEIQRTEQGDSAMYLCASSPLTLGQPQHFGDGTRLSIL.

The CDR3 loop is CASSRAGQGRSGYTF. The CDR3 DNA sequence: TGCGCCAGCAGCCGCGCGGGACAGGGAAGGAGTGGCTACACCTTC. J is TRBJ1-2 and V is TRBV4-1; 9 nucleotides line up with TRBD1. This CDR3 comprises 15 residues. Germline lookup yields CDR1 MGHRA and CDR2 YSYEKL. With V trimmed by 4 bases and J by 7 bases, 10 bases remained unmatched.

The chain joins TRBV11-2 to TRBJ1-1, with D possibly matching TRBD1 (5 bases). V lost 6 bases to trimming and J lost 5 bases, with 19 bases between them. The CDR3 runs to 15 residues. CDR1 is SGHAT, CDR2 FQNNGV, per germline. The DNA of the CDR3 is TGTGCCAGCAGTTCGTTGGGCCTGGGGGGGACTGAAGCTTTCTTT. It specifies CASSSLGLGGTEAFF.

V is TRBV7-9 and J is TRBJ2-1, with 8 nucleotides matching TRBD2. The junction had 8 bases not matched to a gene; V was cut back by 4 bases and J by 3 bases. CDR1 is SEHNR, CDR2 FQNEAQ, per germline (reference sequence). The CDR3 loop spans 16 amino acids. The CDR3: CASSSGGLASYNEQFF. CDR3 coding DNA: TGTGCCAGCAGCTCCGGCGGACTAGCTAGCTACAATGAGCAGTTCTTC.

The rearrangement uses TRBV7-3 and TRBJ2-5; possible D gene TRBD2, 5 bases. Trimming stripped 5 bases from V and 7 bases from J, with 11 bases between. Germline V gene lookup returns CDR1 SGHTA and CDR2 FQGTGA. The CDR3 covers 12 residues. CDR3 coding DNA: TGTGCCAGCAGCAACCCTGGAGGGACCCAGTACTTC. This encodes CASSNPGGTQYF.

The V and J genes are TRBV5-4 and TRBJ2-7, with a possible D match to TRBD1 (6 bases). Germline lookup yields CDR1 SGHNT and CDR2 YYREEE (reference sequence). This CDR3 spans 13 amino acids. Deletions cut 3 bases from V and 4 bases from J, with 11 bases between. CDR3 coding DNA: TGTGCCAGCAGCTACGACACAGGGTACGAGCAGTACTTC. Protein product: CASSYDTGYEQYF.

The rearrangement links TRBV30 to TRBJ1-1, with unresolved D. Germline V gene lookup returns CDR1 GTSNPN and CDR2 SVGIG (reference sequence). Trimming shortened V by 0 bases and J by 4 bases, and 9 bases separated the two germline ends. The CDR3 has 13 residues. In DNA, the CDR3 is TGTGCCTGGAGTGTATTCCGGAGCACTGAAGCTTTCTTT. Residues: CAWSVFRSTEAFF.

V and J are TRBV29-1 and TRBJ1-1; perhaps TRBD1 as D (6 bases). This CDR3 region has 14 residues. Looked up from germline, CDR1 is SQVTM and CDR2 is ANQGSEA. V lost 5 bases and J 4 bases, leaving 17 bases between the germline ends. CDR3 in amino acids: CSVKGQRASTEAFF. The CDR3 DNA reads TGCAGCGTTAAAGGACAGCGGGCCAGCACTGAAGCTTTCTTT. Together with reference TRBV29-1 and TRBJ1-1, the CDR3 gives the full variable domain: SAVISQKPSRDICQRGTSLTIQCQVDSQVTMMFWYRQQPGQSLTLIATANQGSEATYESGFVIDKFPISRPNLTFSTLTVSNMSPEDSSIYLCSVKGQRASTEAFFGQGTRLTVV.

The chain has TRBV11-2 and TRBJ1-1; D uncertain. Germline values: CDR1 SGHAT, CDR2 FQNNGV. Trimming took 0 bases from V and 6 from J, leaving 8 bases between them. The CDR3 totals 13 residues. The DNA of the CDR3 is TGTGCCAGCAGCTTAGAGAATGAGCCTGAAGCTTTCTTT. Its translation: CASSLENEPEAFF.

This clone was found a few times. V gene TRBV7-3 combines with J gene TRBJ2-3; D is ambiguous. CDR3 length: 12 residues. The V end lost 3 bases, the J end lost 4 bases, and 5 bases lay between the germline ends. Germline lookup yields CDR1 SGHTA and CDR2 FQGTGA. The CDR3 DNA follows: TGTGCCAGCAGCTTTCAATCAGATACGCAGTATTTT. Its protein product is CASSFQSDTQYF.

This chain connects TRBV19 to TRBJ1-2, with 7 positions matching TRBD1. V trimming: 2 bases; J trimming: 3 bases; junction bases outside the gene matches: 18. The CDR3 length is 19 residues. The V gene's germline CDR1 is LNHDA and CDR2 SQIVND (reference sequence). CDR3 sequence reads: CASSIIRLTGTVGDYGYTF. The CDR3 region has the DNA TGTGCCAGTAGTATAATTAGGCTGACAGGGACGGTAGGAGACTATGGCTACACCTTC.

V usage is TRBV5-1 and J usage is TRBJ2-1; 8 bases match TRBD2. The length of the CDR3 is 16 residues. J gave up 2 bases and V 0 bases, and 4 bases lay outside the gene matches. Germline CDR1 and CDR2: SGHRS and YFSETQ. The chain's CDR3 is CASSLASSGPYNEQFF. CDR3 coding DNA: TGCGCCAGCAGCTTGGCGTCTAGCGGGCCCTACAATGAGCAGTTCTTC.